This paragraph covers one T cell receptor beta chain sequence. This clonotype was observed a few times. The specificity of this receptor is unknown. Per-base quality was not reported, and no clone a single base away is much larger than it. These data belong to a study of T cell repertoires in cytomegalovirus infection (dated by TCRdb to between 2017 and 2020). Describing the broader study: The HLA type of each donor mattered for the analysis, because public TCR beta signatures pointed to carriage of CMV infection along with the matching HLA type. Results and caveats for the whole study, not just this receptor: The ex vivo response was dominated by HLA-C-restricted CMV-specific TCR beta clonotypes, which also provided the single most frequent clonotype in two of eight donors. In both this cohort and an independent cohort of approximately 350 donors, the cumulative frequency of public TCR beta family members distinguished carriers of CMV infection plus the relevant HLA type.

These reads were obtained on an Illumina HiSeq 1500. Clones were called with MiXCR by TCRdb after fastp trimmed the public reads at Q25, and only in-frame beta chains were retained. Identical CDR3 proteins give one entry, which carries the most common genes and DNA. Within this sample are around 270,000 distinct CDR3 sequences, with roughly 10% of them counted one time only. Approximately 16% of the sample comes from the top ten. CDR1 and CDR2, per the germline V gene (reference sequence), are DFQATT and SNEGSKA. Including the terminal cysteine and phenylalanine, the CDR3 comprises 13 residues. Only the CDR3 region is kept as DNA, spanning 39 bases read in frame from base 1. The germline V and J ends show losses of 3 bases and 3 bases respectively, and no gene match explains 3 bases of the junction.

The sample taken for sequencing was PBMCs. Rearrangement joined TRBV20-1 to TRBJ2-5, and 8 bases in between align with TRBD2. The sequence came from a human donor in good health (CMV status not recorded). Some clones in this sample may be carry-over from other donors' samples. The CDR3 loop reads CSASGGAEETQYF. At the DNA level, the sequence is TGCAGTGCTAGCGGGGGGGCCGAAGAGACCCAGTACTTC.